This TCR beta chain was retrieved from a study of post-analysis software for immune sequencing data (dated by TCRdb to the mid-2010s). The study in broad terms: Recorded disease courses included relapsing-remitting, secondary progressive and progressive-relapsing multiple sclerosis, with some patients lacking subtype annotation. A subset of samples was prepared in parallel using single-end sample barcoding, then pooled and co-amplified after Illumina adapter ligation. The patient repertoires were set against about 10 previously published healthy control repertoires from donors whose ages ranged from 6 to 25 years. General study outcomes and caveats: Patients showed significantly higher frequencies than controls for several TRBV segments, among them TRBV5-6, TRBV5-1 and TRBV20-1. Direct clustering with F measure showed strong co-clustering of samples prepared in the same batch, prompting a batch-effect correction. The multiple sclerosis patient group was slightly younger than the control group. Normalized Chao1 diversity was significantly lower in multiple sclerosis patients than controls, suggesting substantial peripheral T-cell clonal expansion.

A word on this clonotype: This receptor's antigen is unknown. Base qualities are missing; no much larger clone stands one base away.

The CDR3 starts with the cysteine, ends with the phenylalanine, and has 15 residues. The entry retains the CDR3 DNA only, 45 bases that are in frame from base 1. At the junction V is shortened by 0 bases and J by 2 bases, with 10 bases in between. CDR1 and CDR2, looked up from the germline V gene, are MDHEN and SYDVKM. TCR beta repertoires were profiled from peripheral blood of 10 to 15 young patients with multiple sclerosis to demonstrate the VDJtools post-analysis software. The multiple sclerosis patients were children and adolescents ranging in age from about 6 to 17 years. The receptor library was made with PCR. Sequencing instrument: Illumina HiSeq 2500. To reduce PCR and sequencing biases, unique molecular identifiers were built into the TCR beta cDNA libraries. Roughly 0.5 million cDNA molecules were obtained per 1 to 10 million input T cells, so each molecule approximated one T cell. The patient libraries were prepared and sequenced using the same protocol as the earlier healthy control dataset. Samples belonging to the same batch were prepared together, multiplexed and sequenced on a shared HiSeq lane. Regarding the original processing steps: Raw barcoded reads were processed with MIGEC, and single-read molecular identifier groups were discarded before consensus assembly and CDR3 extraction. VDJtools was used for post-analysis of the clonotype tables, and diversity was normalized by down-sampling every dataset to the size of the smallest sample. Repertoire overlap clustering matched CDR3 amino acid but not nucleotide sequences to correct batch-related cross-sample contamination. TCRdb reran the public reads through fastp at Q25 and MiXCR, keeping productive beta chains. Rows with a matching CDR3 protein are joined into one entry that keeps the most common DNA and genes. For this entry, the V and J calls and clone size follow TCRdb and not the study's own pipeline. For this sample the table gives approximately 150,000 distinct CDR3 sequences, of which approximately 28% were detected only once. Approximately 1.5% of the sample is held by the ten biggest clonotypes.

The specimen was blood. The clonotype was recovered from a girl under 18 with multiple sclerosis. The chain employs TRBV28 and TRBJ1-1; no confident D gene assignment can be made. The CDR3 region: CASSLWERQNTEAFF. The nucleotides are TGTGCCAGCAGTTTATGGGAGCGCCAAAACACTGAAGCTTTCTTT.